This T cell receptor (beta chain) was sequenced for a study of T cells in localized non-small cell lung cancer. The study's findings and limits: Uninvolved adjacent lung had the highest recorded T cell clonality, with tumor below it. A median of about 52 clones ranked among the top 100 in tumor appeared in adjacent lung. The study linked higher blood T cell density to longer overall survival.

This clone turned up a few times. Its cognate antigen is unknown. V gave up 1 base and J gave up 8 bases; unmatched junction bases: 5. Germline V gene lookup returns CDR1 GTSNPN and CDR2 SVGIG (reference sequence). The CDR3 totals 13 residues. Here immunoSEQ multiplex PCR was the method, and the copy in TCRdb shows in-frame clones only, minus some. The sample lists fewer than 50,000 clones; about 83% were seen once. The chain links TRBV30 to TRBJ1-2, with 9 bases lining up with TRBD1. This clonotype was obtained from a man between 35 and 75 years old with stage II lung adenocarcinoma. The sequenced sample was PBMCs, obtained before any cancer treatment. The CDR3, as DNA: TGTGCCTGGAGTGGGACAGGGGCAGGAGGCTACACCTTC. Its protein product is CAWSGTGAGGYTF.